This T cell receptor beta chain comes out of a study of cytomegalovirus exposure and HLA in healthy donors. Study-level results: The investigators catalogued under 200 TCR beta chains as cytomegalovirus-associated. Published work reported that the classifier diagnosed cytomegalovirus status with high specificity and sensitivity. In vitro assays verified that a few CMV-associated chains recognized CMV antigens specifically.

The table came from immunoSEQ multiplex PCR; TCRdb's copy has only in-frame clones and leaves some out. The sample has 150,000 to 200,000 clones, approximately 81% seen once. Note on this clone: Its target is not known.

CDR3 length: 16 amino acids. CDR1 is MNHNS and CDR2 is SASEGT in the germline V gene. Losses at the gene ends were 2 bases for V and 4 bases for J; bases not matched to a gene: 8. The sequencing sample was made of PBMCs. The chain employs TRBV6-1 and TRBJ1-5; 7 positions match TRBD1. This receptor was identified in a man younger than 40 in good health and CMV-seropositive. As DNA, the CDR3 is TGTGCCAGCAGTGAAACCCAGGGGGTTAGTAATCAGCCCCAGCATTTT. This encodes CASSETQGVSNQPQHF.